The clone carrying this T cell receptor (beta chain) was observed a handful of times. With V trimmed by 4 bases and J by 8 bases, 15 bases remained unmatched. Germline V lookup: CDR1 SGHKS, CDR2 YYEKEE (reference sequence). There are 17 residues in the CDR3. Preparation of the TCRbeta library was carried out with unique molecular identifiers. TCRdb reanalysed the PCR reads using MiXCR and keeps one entry per CDR3 protein. The sample lists around 500,000 distinct CDR3 sequences; 12% were seen once. The sample originates from a study of T-cell reconstitution after alpha-beta-depleted transplantation in children.

This chain joins TRBV5-5 and TRBJ2-1, with TRBD1 matching over 10 bases. The sequence derives from a human donor who donated a stem cell graft to a child with combined immunodeficiency. Specimen: PBMCs from the stem cell graft donor, collected from the stem cell graft. The CDR3 is CASSRTPGTGVVYEQFF. CDR3 bases: TGTGCCAGCAGCCGGACCCCCGGGACAGGGGTAGTGTATGAGCAGTTCTTC.